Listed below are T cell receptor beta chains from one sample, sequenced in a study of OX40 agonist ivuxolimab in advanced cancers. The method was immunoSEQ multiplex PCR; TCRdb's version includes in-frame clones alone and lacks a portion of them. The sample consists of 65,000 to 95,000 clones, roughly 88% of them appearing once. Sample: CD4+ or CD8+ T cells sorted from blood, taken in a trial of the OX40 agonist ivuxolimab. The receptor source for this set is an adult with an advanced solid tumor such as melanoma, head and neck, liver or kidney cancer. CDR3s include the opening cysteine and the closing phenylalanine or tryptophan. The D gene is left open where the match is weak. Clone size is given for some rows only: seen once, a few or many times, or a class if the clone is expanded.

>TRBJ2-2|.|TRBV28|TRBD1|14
TGTGCCAGCCGAAGGGACAGGGGCACCGGGGAGCTGTTTTTT
CASRRDRGTGELFF
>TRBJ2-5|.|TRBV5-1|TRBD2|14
TGCGCCAGCAGCTCCTCGGGAGGCTTAGAGACCCAGTACTTC
CASSSSGGLETQYF
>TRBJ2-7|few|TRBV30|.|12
TGTGCCTGGAGTGTCGGGTCCTACGAGCAGTACTTC
CAWSVGSYEQYF
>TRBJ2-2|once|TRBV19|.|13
TGTGCCAGTAGTCCCCCCGGTTACGGGGAGCTGTTTTTT
CASSPPGYGELFF
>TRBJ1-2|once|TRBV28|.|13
TGTGCCAGCAGTTTATTATCTCCGAAAGGCTACACCTTC
CASSLLSPKGYTF
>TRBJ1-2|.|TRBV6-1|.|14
TGTGCCAGCAGTGAAGCCGACCTTAACTATGGCTACACCTTC
CASSEADLNYGYTF
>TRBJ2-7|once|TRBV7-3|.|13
TGTGCCAGCAGCTCGACTAGGGGTGGGGAGCAGTACTTC
CASSSTRGGEQYF
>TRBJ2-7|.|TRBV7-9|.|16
TGTGCCAGCAGCCCGACACGAAACTTGGCCTCCTACGAGCAGTACTTC
CASSPTRNLASYEQYF
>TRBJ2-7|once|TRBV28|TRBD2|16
TGTGCCAGCAGTTCGGGGACTAGCGGGAAGGGCTCCGAGCAGTACTTC
CASSSGTSGKGSEQYF
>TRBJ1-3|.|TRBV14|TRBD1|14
TGTGCCAGCAGCCAAGTTAGACAGGGTATGACTATATATTTT
CASSQVRQGMTIYF
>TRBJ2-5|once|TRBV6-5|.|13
TGTGCCAGCAGTTACCAGGGGCGAGAGACCCAGTACTTC
CASSYQGRETQYF